One and the same sample provided the 10 T cell receptor beta chains below, sequenced in a study of PD-L1 blockade in urothelial cancer. The sample's time point: peripheral blood 6 weeks after treatment start. Some clones are missing from TCRdb's copy, which holds only in-frame ones; the method was immunoSEQ multiplex PCR. Altogether 40,000 to 45,000 clones are present, approximately 85% being singletons, with the ten largest covering approximately 2.4%. This sample comprised PBMCs, obtained around atezolizumab (anti-PD-L1) treatment. Source of these receptors: an older man with urothelial cancer.

The rearrangement uses TRBV30 and TRBJ2-3; 9 bases map to TRBD1. V dropped 5 bases and J dropped 2; count of bases not matched to a gene: 2. CDR3 length: 13 residues. CDR1 GTSNPN and CDR2 SVGIG come from the germline V gene (reference sequence). CDR3 nucleotides: TGTGCCTGGGGACAGGGGTACACAGATACGCAGTATTTT. Translated: CAWGQGYTDTQYF.

The table lists this clone with a few counts. The sample contains more than one DNA sequence encoding this CDR3. The chain uses TRBV5-4 and TRBJ2-7; TRBD2 is a possible D gene (5 bases). V gave up 0 bases and J gave up 7 bases, with 8 bases separating them. CDR1 is SGHNT and CDR2 is YYREEE in the germline V gene (reference sequence). This CDR3 spans 12 amino acids. CDR3 nucleotide sequence: TGTGCCAGCAGCTTGGACTCGGGGGAGCAGTACTTC. Translated, it gives CASSLDSGEQYF. Variable domain in full (rest from reference TRBV5-4 and TRBJ2-7): ETGVTQSPTHLIKTRGQQVTLRCSSQSGHNTVSWYQQALGQGPQFIFQYYREEENGRGNFPPRFSGLQFPNYSSELNVNALELDDSALYLCASSLDSGEQYFGPGTRLTVT.

This clone has just one count. V and J are TRBV18 and TRBJ1-1; D gene unclear. V was shortened by 8 bases and J by 1 base, with 14 bases between the two germline ends. This CDR3 contains 14 residues. Germline V gives CDR1 KGHSH, CDR2 LQKENI. The CDR3, as DNA: TGTGCCAGCCGTCGGGGAGCTCCGAACACTGAAGCTTTCTTT. Amino acid sequence: CASRRGAPNTEAFF.

The rearrangement links TRBV5-1 to TRBJ2-7; 10 bases align to TRBD2. The V gene end was trimmed by 5 bases and the J gene end by 2 bases; junction bases not matched to a gene: 4. Per the germline V gene, CDR1 is SGHRS and CDR2 is YFSETQ. The CDR3 is 14 amino acids. CDR3 loop: CASRLAGGTYEQYF. The CDR3 DNA reads as TGCGCCAGCAGGTTAGCGGGAGGAACCTACGAGCAGTACTTC.

Only one count was recorded for this clone. The chain couples TRBV18 to TRBJ2-7; 12 nucleotides line up with TRBD1. With 4 bases clipped from V and 5 bases from J, the junction kept 9 bases outside the gene matches. Germline V lookup: CDR1 KGHSH, CDR2 LQKENI. The CDR3 has 16 residues. CDR3 DNA sequence: TGTGCCAGCTCACGCTCACCGGGACAGGGGGCTCACGAGCAGTACTTC. Residues: CASSRSPGQGAHEQYF.

On this clone itself: A junction boundary mismatches the germline segment, possibly from a read error. V and J are TRBV29-1 and TRBJ2-2, with TRBD1 identical over 10 bases. The CDR3 covers 15 residues. Germline assignment: CDR1 SQVTM and CDR2 ANQGSEA. The CDR3 is CSVEEGQGYTGELFF. CDR3 nucleotides: TGCAGCGTAGAAGAGGGACAGGGGTACACCGGGGAGCTGTTTTTT.

The V and J genes are TRBV9 and TRBJ2-3; TRBD1 is a possible D gene (6 bases). V gave up 4 bases and J gave up 0 bases, with 9 bases separating them. From germline, CDR1 is SGDLS and CDR2 YYNGEE. The CDR3 spans 14 residues. The CDR3 loop is CASSRDTSTDTQYF. The CDR3 DNA sequence: TGTGCCAGCAGCCGGGACACGAGCACAGATACGCAGTATTTT.

This clone was counted once. This chain uses TRBV28 with TRBJ2-7; 8 bases map to TRBD1. The CDR3 has 16 residues. Germline assignment: CDR1 MDHEN and CDR2 SYDVKM. V lost 4 bases and J lost 0; bases outside the gene matches: 8. CDR3 DNA: TGTGCCAGCAGTTCCCCGGCCGGACAGGGCTCCTACGAGCAGTACTTC. Amino acid sequence: CASSSPAGQGSYEQYF.

The chain carries TRBV9 and TRBJ2-3; TRBD2 agrees at 7 bases. This CDR3 has 16 residues. The ends lost 4 bases at V and 4 bases at J; junction bases unmatched: 12. The V gene's germline CDR1 is SGDLS and CDR2 YYNGEE. CDR3 DNA: TGTGCCAGCAGCCCTGTAGGCGGGAGTGGCGCAGATACGCAGTATTTT. Its protein is CASSPVGGSGADTQYF.

The chain is built from TRBV9 and TRBJ2-1; TRBD2 is a possible D gene (6 bases). CDR1 is SGDLS, CDR2 YYNGEE, per germline. Trimming shortened V by 7 bases and J by 4 bases, and 24 bases separated the two germline ends. The CDR3 length is 17 residues. The CDR3 DNA follows: TGTGCCAGCGGACCCCCCGGCGGGGCGGACCATTACAATGAGCAGTTCTTC. Protein sequence: CASGPPGGADHYNEQFF.